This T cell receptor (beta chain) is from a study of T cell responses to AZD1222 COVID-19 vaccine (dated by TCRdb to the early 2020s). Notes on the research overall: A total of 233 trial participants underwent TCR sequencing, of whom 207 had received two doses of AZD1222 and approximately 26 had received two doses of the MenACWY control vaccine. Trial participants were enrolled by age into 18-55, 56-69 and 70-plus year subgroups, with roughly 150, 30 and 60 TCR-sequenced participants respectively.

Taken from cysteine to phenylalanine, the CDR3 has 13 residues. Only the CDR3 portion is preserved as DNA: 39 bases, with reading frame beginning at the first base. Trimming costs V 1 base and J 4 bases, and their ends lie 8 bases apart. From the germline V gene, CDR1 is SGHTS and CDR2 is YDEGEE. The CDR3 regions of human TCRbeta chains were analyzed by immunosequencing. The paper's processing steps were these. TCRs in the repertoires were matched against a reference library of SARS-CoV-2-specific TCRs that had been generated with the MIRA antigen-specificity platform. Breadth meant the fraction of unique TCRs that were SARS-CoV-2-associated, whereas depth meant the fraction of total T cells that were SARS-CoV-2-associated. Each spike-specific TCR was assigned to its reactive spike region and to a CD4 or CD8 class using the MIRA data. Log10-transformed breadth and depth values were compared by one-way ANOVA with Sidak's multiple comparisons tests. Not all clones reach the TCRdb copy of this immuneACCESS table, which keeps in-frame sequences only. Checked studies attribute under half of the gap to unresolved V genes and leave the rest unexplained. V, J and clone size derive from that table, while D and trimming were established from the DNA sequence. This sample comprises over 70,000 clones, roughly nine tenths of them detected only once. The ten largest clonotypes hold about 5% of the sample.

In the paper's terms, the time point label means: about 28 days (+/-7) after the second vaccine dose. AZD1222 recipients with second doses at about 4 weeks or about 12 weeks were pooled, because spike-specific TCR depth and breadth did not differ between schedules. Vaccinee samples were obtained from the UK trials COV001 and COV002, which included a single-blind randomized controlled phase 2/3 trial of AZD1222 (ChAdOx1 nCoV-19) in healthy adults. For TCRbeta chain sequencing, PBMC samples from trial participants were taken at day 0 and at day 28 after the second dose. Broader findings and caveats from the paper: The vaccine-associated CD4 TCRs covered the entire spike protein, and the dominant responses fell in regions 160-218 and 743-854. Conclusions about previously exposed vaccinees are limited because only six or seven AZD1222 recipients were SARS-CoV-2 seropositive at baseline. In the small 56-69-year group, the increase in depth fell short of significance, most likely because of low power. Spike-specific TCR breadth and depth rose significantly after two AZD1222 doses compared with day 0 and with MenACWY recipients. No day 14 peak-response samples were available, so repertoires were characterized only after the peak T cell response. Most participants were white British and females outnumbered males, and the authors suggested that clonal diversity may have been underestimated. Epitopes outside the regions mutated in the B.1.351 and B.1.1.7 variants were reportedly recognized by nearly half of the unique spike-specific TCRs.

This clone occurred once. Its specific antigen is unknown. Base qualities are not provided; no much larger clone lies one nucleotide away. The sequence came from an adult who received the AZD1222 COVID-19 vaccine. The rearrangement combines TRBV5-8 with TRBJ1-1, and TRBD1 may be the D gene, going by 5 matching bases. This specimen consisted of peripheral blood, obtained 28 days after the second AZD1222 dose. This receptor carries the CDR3 CASSLHGGTEAFF. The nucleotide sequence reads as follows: TGTGCCAGCAGCTTGCATGGGGGCACTGAAGCTTTCTTT.